The sequence of this T cell receptor (beta chain) was determined in a study of blood T cell repertoires in COVID-19. In the study overall: Acute and convalescent COVID-19 specimens originated in the United States, Italy and Spain.

In the authors' methods: Nucleated cell counts were estimated from reference gene primer amplification. Repertoires were generated with immunoSEQ multiplex PCR, while TCRdb's copy carries only in-frame clones and drops some. V, J and clone size reflect that table, while D and trimming were determined from the DNA. The sample carries fewer than 450,000 clones, less than 95% recorded once. The recovered donors of Cohort 3 showed two negative PCRs, clearance, or symptom resolution. V trimming: 6 bases; J trimming: 1 base; junction bases outside the gene matches: 5. The CDR3 loop spans 14 amino acids. Germline V gene lookup returns CDR1 SNHLY and CDR2 FYNNEI.

The sequenced sample was PBMCs or T cells enriched from blood (not recorded which). The genes are TRBV2 and TRBJ1-1; 7 bases map to TRBD1. The sequence came from a man younger than 35 who had recovered from COVID-19. CDR3 protein: CASSPTGPNTEAFF. The CDR3 DNA follows: TGTGCCAGCAGCCCGACAGGGCCGAACACTGAAGCTTTCTTT.